The 17 T cell receptor beta chains presented below share a single source sample, sequenced in a study of Ad26.COV2.S vaccination and SARS-CoV-2 variants. Clones were read by immunoSEQ multiplex PCR, and TCRdb kept only the in-frame ones, dropping some. The data show 350,000 to 400,000 clones, about 88% seen once. The treatment denotes: roughly 18 received Ad26.COV2.S at low or high dose, single or two shots; a few received placebo; per-sample allocation not given. Specimen acquisition occurred on day 63 following the initial vaccine or placebo injection. The source was peripheral blood, collected in a trial of Ad26.COV2.S vaccine versus placebo. The receptor set was obtained from a person between 18 and 65 years old who received the Ad26.COV2.S COVID-19 vaccine or a placebo.

The gene calls are TRBV7-2 and TRBJ2-7; 11 bases map to TRBD1. CDR3 length: 16 residues. The J segment lost 6 bases and the V segment lost 2 bases, leaving 9 bases of the junction unmatched. CDR1 and CDR2 (germline): SGHTA, FQGNSA. The CDR3 DNA reads TGTGCCAGCAGCTTATCCTCCGGGACAGGGGGGGTCGAGCAGTACTTC. Translating gives CASSLSSGTGGVEQYF.

The V and J genes are TRBV5-6 and TRBJ2-7; D not resolved. The CDR3 consists of 11 residues. Deletions cut 0 bases from V and 5 bases from J, with 3 bases between. Looked up from germline, CDR1 is SGHDT and CDR2 is YYEEEE. CDR3 residues: CASSLGDEQYF. The DNA for the CDR3 is TGTGCCAGCAGCTTGGGAGACGAGCAGTACTTC.

The chain has TRBV10-1 and TRBJ2-3; 9 bases line up with TRBD1. The CDR3 extends over 15 amino acids. Unmatched junction bases numbered 5, after V lost 5 bases and J lost 2 bases. The germline gives CDR1 WNHNN, CDR2 SYGVQD (reference sequence). The CDR3: CASSSGQGFTDTQYF. Here the CDR3 DNA reads TGCGCCAGCAGTTCGGGACAGGGTTTCACAGATACGCAGTATTTT.

The chain is built from TRBV10-3 and TRBJ1-2; 7 bases agree with TRBD1. Per the germline V gene, CDR1 is ENHRY and CDR2 is SYGVKD. This CDR3 is 15 amino acids long. With V trimmed by 5 bases and J by 0 bases, 6 bases remained unmatched. The CDR3 here is CAISPSGGSNYGYTF. The CDR3 bases are TGTGCCATCAGTCCCTCAGGGGGATCTAACTATGGCTACACCTTC.

The chain joins TRBV9 to TRBJ1-2; maybe TRBD1 (5 bases). V was clipped by 0 bases and J by 8 bases, with 14 bases between them. The CDR3 has 14 residues. CDR1 and CDR2 from the germline V gene are SGDLS and YYNGEE. In DNA, the CDR3 is TGTGCCAGCAGCGTAGGACCCGGGGAGGGGGGCTACACCTTC. Encoded protein: CASSVGPGEGGYTF.

The V call is TRBV5-1, the J call TRBJ1-1; no clear D gene. CDR3 size: 14 residues. The germline V gene encodes CDR1 SGHRS and CDR2 YFSETQ. V was pared by 5 bases and J by 4 bases, with 15 bases between. In DNA, the CDR3 is TGCGCCAGCAGAGAGGGCGGGAGGGCCACTGAAGCTTTCTTT. Encoded protein: CASREGGRATEAFF.

The genes are TRBV7-2 and TRBJ2-1; D perhaps matches TRBD2 (5 bases). Trimming stripped 2 bases from V and 10 bases from J, with 9 bases between. Germline loops: CDR1 SGHTA, CDR2 FQGNSA. The CDR3 has 12 residues. The CDR3, as DNA: TGTGCCAGCAGCTTACGGTCGGGGGAGCAGTTCTTC. Protein product: CASSLRSGEQFF.

This chain connects TRBV3-1 (or the pseudogene TRBV3-2) to TRBJ2-1, with TRBD2 identical over 7 bases. The germline V gene encodes CDR1 LGHDT and CDR2 YNNKEL (reference sequence). After removal of 4 bases from V and 7 bases from J, the junction contained 13 bases not matched to a gene. There are 16 residues in the CDR3. The CDR3 bases are TGTGCCAGCAGCCTCCGACTAGCTTCGGGCAGTAATGAGCAGTTCTTC. As protein: CASSLRLASGSNEQFF.

The chain recombines TRBV2 with TRBJ2-3; TRBD2 agrees at 9 bases. The length of the CDR3 is 16 residues. Germline lookup yields CDR1 SNHLY and CDR2 FYNNEI. Unmatched junction bases numbered 8, after V lost 5 bases and J lost 2 bases. The CDR3 region is CASSLSLAGFTDTQYF. CDR3 bases: TGTGCCAGCAGTTTAAGTCTAGCGGGGTTCACAGATACGCAGTATTTT.

The rearrangement joins TRBV9 to TRBJ1-2; possibly TRBD1 for D (5 bases). The germline V and J ends were trimmed by 0 bases and 8 bases, with 17 bases remaining between them. CDR3 size: 15 residues. Germline assignment: CDR1 SGDLS and CDR2 YYNGEE. The CDR3 loop is CASSVGGQGLEGYTF. DNA of the CDR3: TGTGCCAGCAGCGTAGGGGGTCAGGGTCTCGAGGGCTACACCTTC. The entire variable domain, with the rest obtained from reference TRBV9 and TRBJ1-2, is as follows: DSGVTQTPKHLITATGQRVTLRCSPRSGDLSVYWYQQSLDQGLQFLIQYYNGEERAKGNILERFSAQQFPDLHSELNLSSLELGDSALYFCASSVGGQGLEGYTFGSGTRLTVV.

The gene calls are TRBV4-3 and TRBJ2-6, with D hard to call. Looked up from germline, CDR1 is LGHNA and CDR2 is YSLEER. Between the trimmed V and J ends, which lost 1 base and 0 bases, there was a span of 7 bases. This CDR3 contains 16 residues. The CDR3 sequence: CASSQGRSSGANVLTF. In DNA form, the CDR3 reads TGCGCCAGCAGCCAAGGTCGAAGCTCTGGGGCCAACGTCCTGACTTTC.

The rearrangement joins TRBV11-2 to TRBJ1-1; a possible D gene is TRBD1 (5 bases). Trimming pared 2 bases from V and 1 base from J, leaving 11 bases between. Germline loops: CDR1 SGHAT, CDR2 FQNNGV. The length of the CDR3 is 15 residues. The CDR3 nucleotides are TGTGCCAGCAGCTTATCCGGGGCGCCGAACACTGAAGCTTTCTTT. Its translation is CASSLSGAPNTEAFF.

This chain uses TRBV10-1 with TRBJ1-5; D possibly corresponds to TRBD1 (6 bases). The CDR3 is 13 amino acids. The V and J ends lost 5 bases and 4 bases respectively, with 9 bases between them. Germline-derived CDR1 and CDR2 are WNHNN and SYGVQD (reference sequence). The CDR3 spells CASSPDRNQPQHF. The CDR3 DNA sequence: TGCGCCAGCAGTCCGGACAGAAATCAGCCCCAGCATTTT.

This rearrangement joins TRBV7-9 to TRBJ2-7; no clear D gene. The CDR3 has 13 amino acids. Germline CDR1 and CDR2: SEHNR and FQNEAQ (reference sequence). Trimming pared 0 bases from V and 1 base from J, leaving 4 bases between. CDR3 in amino acids: CASSLAESYEQYF. In DNA, the CDR3 is TGTGCCAGCAGCTTAGCAGAGTCCTACGAGCAGTACTTC.

This clone was counted a single time. This chain joins TRBV2 and TRBJ2-6; TRBD2 agrees at 8 bases. The germline V gene encodes CDR1 SNHLY and CDR2 FYNNEI. J lost 0 bases, V lost 6 bases, and 16 bases had no gene match. The CDR3 spans 20 residues. As DNA, the CDR3 is TGTGCCAGCAGCGGGGGGGGCAGGGCCTCGCCCGGCTCTGGGGCCAACGTCCTGACTTTC. Encoded protein: CASSGGGRASPGSGANVLTF.

This rearrangement joins TRBV19 to TRBJ1-1; D is unresolved. This CDR3 spans 12 amino acids. V was shortened by 5 bases and J by 8 bases, with 12 bases between the two germline ends. Per the germline V gene, CDR1 is LNHDA and CDR2 is SQIVND (reference sequence). The CDR3 region has the DNA TGTGCCAGTAGTGCCGCGGTGGGCGAAGCTTTCTTT. Translating gives CASSAAVGEAFF.

The chain is built from TRBV6-2 or TRBV6-3 and TRBJ2-3; 7 nucleotides line up with TRBD2. Trimming took 0 bases from V and 3 from J; bases not matched to a gene: 6. CDR1 and CDR2 from the germline V gene are MNHEY and SVGEGT. The CDR3 has 16 amino acids. As DNA, the CDR3 is TGTGCCAGCAGTTACTCGGCCGGGGGGTTAACAGATACGCAGTATTTT. Translation gives CASSYSAGGLTDTQYF.